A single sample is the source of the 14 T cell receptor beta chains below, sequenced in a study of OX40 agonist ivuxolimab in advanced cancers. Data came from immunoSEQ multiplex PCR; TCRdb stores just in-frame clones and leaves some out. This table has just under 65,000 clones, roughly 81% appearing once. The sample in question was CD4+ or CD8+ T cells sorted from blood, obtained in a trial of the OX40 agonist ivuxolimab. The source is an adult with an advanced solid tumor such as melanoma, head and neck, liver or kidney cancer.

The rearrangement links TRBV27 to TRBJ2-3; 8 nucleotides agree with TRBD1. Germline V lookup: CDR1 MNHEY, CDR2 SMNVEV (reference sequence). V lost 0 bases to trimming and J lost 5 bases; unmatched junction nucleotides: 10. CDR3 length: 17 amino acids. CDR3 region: CASSLSRPGGSGDTQYF. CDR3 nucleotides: TGTGCCAGCAGTTTATCTCGCCCAGGGGGCTCAGGAGATACGCAGTATTTT.

The CDR3 nucleotides read TGTGCCAGCAGTGGGGGACAGGGCGCCCAAGAGACCCAGTACTTC. This encodes CASSGGQGAQETQYF. The chain uses TRBV6-6 and TRBJ2-5; the match to TRBD1 covers 9 bases. Germline V gene lookup returns CDR1 MNHNY and CDR2 SVGAGI (reference sequence). The trim removed 5 bases at V and 1 base at J, leaving 5 bases unmatched. The CDR3 length is 15 residues.

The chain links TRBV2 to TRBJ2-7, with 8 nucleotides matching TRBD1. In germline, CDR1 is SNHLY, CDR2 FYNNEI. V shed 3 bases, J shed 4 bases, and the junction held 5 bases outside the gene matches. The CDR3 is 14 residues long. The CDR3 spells CASSERTGRYEQYF. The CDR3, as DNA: TGTGCCAGCAGTGAGCGGACAGGGAGGTACGAGCAGTACTTC.

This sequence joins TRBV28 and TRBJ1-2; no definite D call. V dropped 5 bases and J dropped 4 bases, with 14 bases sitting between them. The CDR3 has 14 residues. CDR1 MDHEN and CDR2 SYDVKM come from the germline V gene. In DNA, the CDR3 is TGTGCCAGCAGTCCCAGACGGAGTAGCTATGGCTACACCTTC. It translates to CASSPRRSSYGYTF.

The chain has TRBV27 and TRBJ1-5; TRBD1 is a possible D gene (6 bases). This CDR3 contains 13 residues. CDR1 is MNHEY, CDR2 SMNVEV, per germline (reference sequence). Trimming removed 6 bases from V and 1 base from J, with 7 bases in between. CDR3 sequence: CASRDRSNQPQHF. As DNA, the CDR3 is TGTGCCAGCAGGGACAGAAGCAATCAGCCCCAGCATTTT.

CDR3 residues: CASSLEWWGKWNEQFF. The CDR3 nucleotides read TGTGCCAGCAGCTTAGAGTGGTGGGGGAAATGGAATGAGCAGTTCTTC. The chain has TRBV11-3 and TRBJ2-1; D is tentatively TRBD1 or TRBD2 (5 bases each). This CDR3 has 16 amino acids. CDR1 and CDR2 (germline): SGHNT, YENEEA. V dropped 0 bases and J dropped 7 bases, with 16 bases sitting between them.

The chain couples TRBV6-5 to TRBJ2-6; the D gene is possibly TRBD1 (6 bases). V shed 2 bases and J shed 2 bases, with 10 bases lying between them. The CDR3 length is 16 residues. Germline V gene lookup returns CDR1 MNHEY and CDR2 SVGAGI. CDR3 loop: CASSYTQGTGANVLTF. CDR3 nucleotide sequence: TGTGCCAGCAGTTACACACAGGGAACTGGGGCCAACGTCCTGACTTTC.

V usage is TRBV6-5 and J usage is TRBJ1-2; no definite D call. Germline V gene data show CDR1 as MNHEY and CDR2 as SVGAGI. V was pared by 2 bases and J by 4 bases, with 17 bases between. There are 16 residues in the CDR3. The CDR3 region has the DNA TGTGCCAGCAGTTACGGTGGGCCGTCCCGCGGCTATGGCTACACCTTC. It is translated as CASSYGGPSRGYGYTF.

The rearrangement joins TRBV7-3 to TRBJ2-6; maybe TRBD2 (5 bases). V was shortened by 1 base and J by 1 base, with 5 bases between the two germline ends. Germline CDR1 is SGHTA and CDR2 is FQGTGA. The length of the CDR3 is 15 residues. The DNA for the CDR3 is TGTGCCAGCAGCTTAAGGGAGTCTGGGGCCAACGTCCTGACTTTC. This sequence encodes CASSLRESGANVLTF. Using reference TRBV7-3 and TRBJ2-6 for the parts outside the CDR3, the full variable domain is GAGVSQTPSNKVTEKGKYVELRCDPISGHTALYWYRQSLGQGPEFLIYFQGTGAADDSGLPNDRFFAVRPEGSVSTLKIQRTERGDSAVYLCASSLRESGANVLTFGAGSRLTVL.

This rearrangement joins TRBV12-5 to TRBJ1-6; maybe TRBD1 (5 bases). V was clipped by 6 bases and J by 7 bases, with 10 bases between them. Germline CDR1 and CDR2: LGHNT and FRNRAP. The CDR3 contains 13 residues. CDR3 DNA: TGTGCTAGTGGCTGGGACGGCAATTCACCCCTCCACTTT. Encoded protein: CASGWDGNSPLHF.

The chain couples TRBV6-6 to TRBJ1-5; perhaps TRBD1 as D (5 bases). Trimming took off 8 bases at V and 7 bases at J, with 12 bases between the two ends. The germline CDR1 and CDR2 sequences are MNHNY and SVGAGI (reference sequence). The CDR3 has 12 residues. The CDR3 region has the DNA TGTGCCAGCCGGGTCGGGGGGCAGCCCCAGCATTTT. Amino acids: CASRVGGQPQHF.

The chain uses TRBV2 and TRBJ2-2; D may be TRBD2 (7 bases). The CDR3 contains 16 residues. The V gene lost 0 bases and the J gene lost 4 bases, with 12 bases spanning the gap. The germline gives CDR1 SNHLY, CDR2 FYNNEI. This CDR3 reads CASSEALAGATGELFF. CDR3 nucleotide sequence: TGTGCCAGCAGTGAAGCCCTCGCGGGGGCCACCGGGGAGCTGTTTTTT.

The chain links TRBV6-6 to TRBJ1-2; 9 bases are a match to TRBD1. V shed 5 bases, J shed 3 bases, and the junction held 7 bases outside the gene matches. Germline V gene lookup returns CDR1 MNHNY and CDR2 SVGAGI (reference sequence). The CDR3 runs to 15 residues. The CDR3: CASSGDRGFHYGYTF. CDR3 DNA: TGTGCCAGCAGTGGAGACAGGGGGTTTCACTATGGCTACACCTTC.

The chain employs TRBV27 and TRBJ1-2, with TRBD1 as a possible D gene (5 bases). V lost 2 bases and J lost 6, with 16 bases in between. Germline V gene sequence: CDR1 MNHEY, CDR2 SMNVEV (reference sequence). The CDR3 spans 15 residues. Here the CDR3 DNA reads TGTGCCAGCAGTTTAAAGTATCGACAGTGGCATGGCTACACCTTC. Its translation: CASSLKYRQWHGYTF.